This T cell receptor (beta chain) emerged from a study of blood T cells in healthy people across ages (dated by TCRdb to between 2015 and 2017). Some background on the complete study: In model experiments, template switching captured roughly one uniquely barcoded TCR beta cDNA molecule for every two T cells. The study analyzed two additional independent replicas of 1 million unique cDNA reads from the same blood draw for two donors, one aged 18 to 30 and one aged 80 or older. The donors were divided into four age groups: young (average around 17 years), middle-aged (about 40), aged (approximately 64) and long-lived (about 79). To track age-related changes in TCR beta repertoire diversity, the study relied on deep sequencing normalized with unique cDNA molecular identifiers. To avoid experimental bias, donors of different ages were distributed randomly across sequencing lanes. Findings and caveats that apply to the study as a whole: Compared with the aged group, the long-lived group had more naive CD4+ T cells, fewer expanded clones and increased TCR diversity, suggesting age selection. As age increased, observed TCR beta diversity per million T cells dropped in a roughly linear way, and a significant reduction was already evident by age 40. Conclusive comparison of naive and antigen-experienced compartments was prevented by the profiling of bulk unsorted PBMCs. There was a strong correlation between observed TCR beta diversity and the percentage of naive T cells measured by flow cytometry. Because donor CMV infection status was unknown, age-related changes in expanded clonotypes were potentially confounded. Estimates of total diversity from one million sequenced T cells were regarded as lower bounds and underestimates.

The library was generated by 5' RACE. TCRdb lists the instrument as Illumina HiSeq 2500. A second 7 to 11 cycle PCR used a sample-barcoded 5' primer and a J-beta primer mix. A template-switch 5' adaptor carrying 12 random nucleotides introduced a unique molecular identifier onto each TCR beta cDNA molecule. Each sample yielded at least 2.5 million CDR3-containing paired-end reads. The Mint cDNA synthesis kit, primed by a TRBC-specific oligonucleotide, was used to synthesize first-strand cDNA from all RNA. Following uracil-DNA glycosylase treatment, a first 18-cycle PCR with universal primers M1SS and BC2_uni_R was performed on all cDNA. The original methods were these. Normalization of each sample was performed by random selection of 1 million high-quality reads, each carrying a distinct molecular identifier. Instead of being binned into consensus sequences, reads that shared molecular identifiers were thrown out. CDR3 identification, clonotype clustering and error correction used MiTCR with a Q25 quality threshold and the strictest error-elimination algorithm. Lower-bound total TCR beta diversity was estimated with a nonparametric unseen species model using Euler transformation. TCRdb applied fastp at Q25 and MiXCR to the public reads, then kept only in-frame beta chains. Each CDR3 protein gets just one entry, which takes the most common genes and DNA from the rows behind it. V and J calls and clone size were set by TCRdb, not the authors. Across this sample there are more than 1.4 million distinct CDR3 sequences, with 42% seen only once. Roughly 7.7% of the sample comes from the top ten.

About this clonotype: The specificity of this receptor is unknown. Per-base qualities were not stored, and no clone one base away is much larger.

The CDR3 covers 15 residues, taking in both the cysteine and the phenylalanine. Only the CDR3 DNA is retained, 45 bases long and in frame from the first base. Ends trimmed: V by 2 bases, J by 5 bases; bases unmatched to a gene: 9. The germline V gene supplies CDR1 SGHRS and CDR2 YFSETQ. Donors were a few dozen systemically healthy Caucasian individuals from Russia aged roughly 6 to 90 years. Each donor gave about 10 milliliters of peripheral blood, drawn into EDTA-treated Vacutainer tubes. PBMCs were isolated by Ficoll-Paque density-gradient centrifugation, with at least 6 million obtained per sample. Trizol reagent was used to extract total RNA from the PBMCs, yielding at least 6 micrograms per sample. For every donor, flow cytometry on a PBMC aliquot measured the percentage of naive CD45RAhigh/CD27high T cells.

Recombination joined TRBV5-1 with TRBJ2-7; 8 middle bases align to TRBD2. Sample: blood. The sequence was obtained from a woman aged 18-29 years in good health. The sequenced DNA: TGCGCCAGCAGCTTAGGCGGGAGGAAGGGCGACGAGCAGTACTTC. Its translation reads: CASSLGGRKGDEQYF.